This T cell receptor (beta chain) was recovered during a study of shared clonotypes between healthy human individuals. Naive CD8 cells lacked CD45RO and underwent positive selection for CCR7, leaving out terminally differentiated effector memory CD45RA+ cells. V gave up 1 base and J gave up 3 bases, with 10 bases separating them. This CDR3 is built from 15 residues. Germline CDR1 is MGHRA and CDR2 is YSYEKL. Libraries were prepared by immunoSEQ multiplex PCR; TCRdb keeps only in-frame clonotypes and omits some of them. The sample holds some 2,000,000 clones, about 95% seen once. This clone was found once.

The gene calls are TRBV4-1 and TRBJ1-5; D gene uncertain. Sequencing was performed on naive CD8+ T cells sorted from blood. This receptor was taken from a man between 18 and 29 years old in good health. CDR3 in DNA: TGCGCCAGCAGCCAAGGGGAGGGTTTCAATCAGCCCCAGCATTTT. Translating it yields CASSQGEGFNQPQHF.